This T cell receptor beta chain originates from a study of identical twins. The CDR3 has 15 residues. After removal of 3 bases from V and 2 bases from J, the junction contained 2 bases not matched to a gene. Germline lookup yields CDR1 SGHAT and CDR2 FQDESV (reference sequence). TCRdb reprocessed the 5' RACE reads via MiXCR and lists one record per CDR3 protein. The table records about 1.7 million distinct CDR3 sequences, under 35% of them present only once. The source of this sequence is a newborn girl in good health. V usage is TRBV11-1 and J usage is TRBJ2-7; 12 nucleotides line up with TRBD2. Sequenced material: cord blood. The CDR3 coding sequence is TGTGCCAGCAGCTTCCGGACTAGCGGGGCCTACGAGCAGTACTTC. Amino acids: CASSFRTSGAYEQYF.